This TCR beta chain was found in a study of blood T cell repertoires in COVID-19. Losses at the gene ends were 4 bases for V and 4 bases for J; bases not matched to a gene: 3. Germline CDR1 is LGHDT and CDR2 is YNNKEL (reference sequence). This CDR3 is built from 14 residues. Sequenced by immunoSEQ multiplex PCR; TCRdb stores in-frame clones only, minus some. The sample holds about 280,000 clones, 85% seen once. The sequence was obtained from a human donor in a cohort sampled during active COVID-19. The sample comprised peripheral blood. The genes are TRBV3-1 (or the pseudogene TRBV3-2) and TRBJ1-4; 7 nucleotides agree with TRBD1. The CDR3 DNA reads as TGTGCCAGCAGCCTCAGGGGGAATAATGAAAAACTGTTTTTT. It translates to CASSLRGNNEKLFF.